Here is one T cell receptor beta chain with its context. Its antigen is not known. Via MiXCR, TCRdb re-called the reads, giving one row per CDR3 protein. The sample holds a few hundred thousand distinct CDR3 sequences, 15% to 20% seen once. These data belong to a study of T cell repertoires in cytomegalovirus infection. Whole-study context: Matching HLA type and CMV infection were both indicated by public TCR beta signatures. General study findings and limits: It was HLA-C-restricted CMV-specific TCR beta clonotypes that dominated the response ex vivo. Identification of carriers of CMV plus the relevant HLA was achieved through cumulative public TCR beta family frequency.

The germline V gene encodes CDR1 LGHNA and CDR2 YNFKEQ. The CDR3 is 13 residues long. V lost 3 bases, J lost 7 bases, and 12 bases lay in between. The receptor's source is a human donor in good health (CMV status not recorded). Some clones in this sample may be carry-over from other donors' samples. Sequencing used PBMCs. The V call is TRBV4-2, the J call TRBJ1-2; D might be TRBD1 (6 bases). CDR3 nucleotides: TGTGCCAGCAGCCAGCCCGGACAGTTTGGCTACACCTTC. This codes for CASSQPGQFGYTF.